Shown below are 25 T cell receptor beta chains from a single sample sequenced in a study of blood T cells in healthy people across ages. A J-beta primer mix and a sample-barcoded 5' primer were used in a second PCR of roughly 6 to 12 cycles. TCRdb re-derived calls from the 5' RACE reads in MiXCR, one entry per CDR3 protein. The repertoire has 630,000 or so distinct CDR3 sequences, approximately 30% of them found once; the top ten carry approximately 14%. Sequencing was performed on blood. All receptors come from a woman of 80 years or more in good health.

A note on this clonotype: A much larger clone lies one base from this, so it may be a read error. CDR3 region: CSARLDGLETQYF. As DNA, the CDR3 is TGCAGTGCTAGACTGGACGGTCTGGAGACCCAGTACTTC. The chain joins TRBV20-1 to TRBJ2-5; D is undetermined. CDR1 is DFQATT and CDR2 is SNEGSKA in the germline V gene (reference sequence). V gave up 2 bases and J gave up 5 bases, with 12 bases separating them. The CDR3 runs 13 residues.

This clonotype was counted many times. V is TRBV6-4 and J is TRBJ2-3, with D perhaps matching TRBD2 (5 bases). The V and J ends lost 8 bases and 3 bases respectively, with 15 bases between them. CDR3 length equals 14 residues. CDR1 and CDR2 (germline): MRHNA, SNTAGT. CDR3: CASATGPGTDTQYF. The CDR3 DNA reads TGTGCCAGCGCTACGGGCCCGGGAACAGATACGCAGTATTTT.

This clonotype was seen a few times. A much larger clone differs by one base, so this may be a read error. The chain links TRBV2 to TRBJ2-7; D tentatively reads TRBD1 or TRBD2 (6 bases each). CDR3 length: 15 amino acids. Germline V gene data show CDR1 as SNHLY and CDR2 as FYNNEI. The ends were cut back, 4 bases at V and 7 bases at J, with 20 bases in the middle. The CDR3 here is CASSGGASSYNEQYF. As DNA, the CDR3 is TGTGCCAGCAGTGGGGGGGCTAGCTCGTACAATGAGCAGTACTTC.

This clonotype was counted many times. The rearrangement joins TRBV12-3 or TRBV12-4 to TRBJ2-3, with D perhaps TRBD1 (5 bases). Trimming stripped 5 bases from V and 4 bases from J, with 13 bases between. CDR3 length equals 14 residues. CDR3 region: CASSPVTRADTQYF. CDR3 nucleotide sequence: TGTGCCAGCAGTCCAGTGACCAGGGCAGATACGCAGTATTTT.

This clonotype was observed many times. V is TRBV5-5 and J is TRBJ1-2; possible D gene TRBD1, 5 bases. CDR1 is SGHKS and CDR2 is YYEKEE in the germline V gene (reference sequence). The CDR3 consists of 16 residues. V lost 0 bases, J lost 3 bases, and 15 bases lay in between. The CDR3 coding sequence is TGTGCCAGCAGCTTGGTAGCCAGGGAGTGGGACTATGGCTACACCTTC. Amino acid sequence: CASSLVAREWDYGYTF.

In this sample, this clonotype turned up many times. CDR3 protein: CSAQDRMGNTDTQYF. CDR3 sequence (DNA): TGCAGTGCACAGGACAGAATGGGGAACACAGATACGCAGTATTTT. The V call is TRBV20-1, the J call TRBJ2-3; TRBD1 might be the D (6 bases). CDR3 length equals 15 residues. V lost 6 bases to trimming and J lost 2 bases, with 18 bases between them. Germline V gene sequence: CDR1 DFQATT, CDR2 SNEGSKA (reference sequence).

The V call is TRBV7-6, the J call TRBJ2-3; 7 nucleotides line up with TRBD2. The germline CDR1 and CDR2 sequences are SGHVS and FNYEAQ. Losses at the gene ends were 3 bases for V and 0 bases for J; bases not matched to a gene: 6. This CDR3 is 16 amino acids long. In DNA form, the CDR3 reads TGTGCCAGCAGCTTTTCTAGCGGTGCTAGCACAGATACGCAGTATTTT. Protein product: CASSFSSGASTDTQYF.

This clonotype was counted at least ten times. The chain is built from TRBV15 and TRBJ1-4; D call uncertain. V lost 1 base, J lost 8 bases, and 8 bases lay in between. The germline V gene encodes CDR1 LNHNV and CDR2 YYDKDF (reference sequence). This CDR3 is 13 amino acids long. The CDR3 bases are TGTGCCACCAGCAGAGGTGACGGCGAAAAACTGTTTTTT. It translates to CATSRGDGEKLFF.

This chain uses TRBV9 with TRBJ1-2; the D is unclear. V was cut by 0 bases and J by 0 bases, with 12 bases left in between. CDR1 is SGDLS and CDR2 is YYNGEE in the germline V gene. This CDR3 is 16 amino acids long. For the CDR3, the DNA is TGTGCCAGCAGCGTAGACAGCACTCCGGCTAACTATGGCTACACCTTC. Translated, it gives CASSVDSTPANYGYTF.

This chain connects TRBV5-1 to TRBJ2-5; D gene unclear. The J call may be wrong; the DNA end is better matched by TRBJ2-7. CDR3 length equals 13 residues. Germline-derived CDR1 and CDR2 are SGHRS and YFSETQ. CDR3 coding DNA: TGCGCCAGCAGCTGGGGTTTTAGCTACGAGCAGTACTTC. Its protein is CASSWGFSYEQYF.

This clonotype was found many times. This chain joins TRBV20-1 and TRBJ2-3; D uncertain. Germline V lookup: CDR1 DFQATT, CDR2 SNEGSKA (reference sequence). V gave up 5 bases and J gave up 4 bases, with 10 bases separating them. The CDR3 totals 12 residues. The CDR3 sequence: CSADLRADTQYF. The CDR3 DNA follows: TGCAGTGCTGATCTACGGGCAGATACGCAGTATTTT.

This clonotype was found many times. The CDR3 loop reads CASSVSPPHTQYF. The CDR3 nucleotides read TGTGCCAGCAGCGTGTCCCCCCCACATACGCAGTATTTT. The genes are TRBV9 and TRBJ2-3, with D unclear. V gave up 2 bases and J gave up 7 bases, with 11 bases separating them. The germline gives CDR1 SGDLS, CDR2 YYNGEE. The CDR3 runs 13 residues.

This clonotype was counted at least ten times. The junction and the germline gene differ at one end; a read error may be behind it. The CDR3 region is CASSYWGDSYNEQFF. Here the CDR3 DNA reads TGTGCCAGCAGCTACTGGGGGGACTCCTACAATGAGCAGTTCTTC. The rearrangement uses TRBV6-5 and TRBJ2-1, with D possibly matching TRBD2 (6 bases). Germline V gene data show CDR1 as MNHEY and CDR2 as SVGAGI. CDR3 size: 15 residues.

In this sample, this clonotype turned up a few times. This sequence may be a read error, since a much larger clone differs from it by one base. J is TRBJ2-5 and V is TRBV5-5; TRBD1 is a possible D gene (6 bases). The V gene lost 2 bases and the J gene lost 11 bases, with 22 bases spanning the gap. CDR1 is SGHKS, CDR2 YYEKEE, per germline (reference sequence). The CDR3 is made up of 15 amino acids. The DNA of the CDR3 is TGTGCCAGCAGCTTACGATTCCCAGGGGATAGTGAGCAGTACTTC. This codes for CASSLRFPGDSEQYF.

A remark on this clonotype: A much larger clone sits a single nucleotide away, making a read error possible. V and J are TRBV27 and TRBJ2-3; the D call may be TRBD1 or TRBD2 (5 bases each). Germline V CDR1 and CDR2: MNHEY, SMNVEV (reference sequence). There are 15 residues in the CDR3. DNA for the CDR3: TGTGCCGGCAGGCCGGGACGCCCCGGCCCAGATACGCAGTATTTT. Translated: CAGRPGRPGPDTQYF.

The chain joins TRBV7-2 to TRBJ1-2; D unresolved. Per the germline V gene, CDR1 is SGHTA and CDR2 is FQGNSA. The ends were cut back, 1 base at V and 0 bases at J, with 9 bases in the middle. The CDR3 consists of 15 residues. CDR3 sequence: CASSLGPTSNYGYTF. The CDR3 bases are TGTGCCAGCAGCTTAGGGCCGACCTCTAACTATGGCTACACCTTC.

This clonotype has more than one count but fewer than ten. The V call is TRBV7-3, the J call TRBJ2-2; D gene ambiguous. The V end was cut by 0 bases, the J end by 0 bases, with 8 bases between. This CDR3 contains 16 residues. Germline CDR1 reads SGHTA; CDR2 reads FQGTGA. CDR3 in DNA: TGTGCCAGCAGCTTAACCGGGCCCTCGAACACCGGGGAGCTGTTTTTT. This encodes CASSLTGPSNTGELFF. Full variable domain (rest looked up from reference TRBV7-3 and TRBJ2-2): GAGVSQTPSNKVTEKGKYVELRCDPISGHTALYWYRQSLGQGPEFLIYFQGTGAADDSGLPNDRFFAVRPEGSVSTLKIQRTERGDSAVYLCASSLTGPSNTGELFFGEGSRLTVL.

A single count supports this clonotype. The gene calls are TRBV7-9 and TRBJ2-3; TRBD1 matches 10 bases. The V and J ends lost 5 bases and 3 bases, in that order; junction bases with no gene match: 8. The length of the CDR3 is 16 residues. Germline V gene data show CDR1 as SEHNR and CDR2 as FQNEAQ (reference sequence). The DNA for the CDR3 is TGTGCCAGCAGCCCAAAGACAGGGGGCGAGACAGATACGCAGTATTTT. Translated, it gives CASSPKTGGETDTQYF.

This clonotype has a handful of counts. A much larger clone is a single base away; this may be a read error. The chain joins TRBV7-3 to TRBJ2-1, with 8 nucleotides matching TRBD2. The end of the DNA aligns better with TRBJ2-7, so the J call may be wrong. CDR3 size: 16 residues. The V gene's germline CDR1 is SGHTA and CDR2 FQGTGA. CDR3 bases: TGTGCCAGCAGCCCAATGAGCGGGAGCTCCTACAATGAGCAGTACTTC. It encodes CASSPMSGSSYNEQYF.

At least ten counts were recorded for this clonotype. The gene calls are TRBV2 and TRBJ2-7; D is possibly TRBD1 (7 bases). The CDR3 runs to 15 residues. CDR1 SNHLY and CDR2 FYNNEI come from the germline V gene. Trimming left V 2 bases short and J 1 base short, with 12 bases between. The CDR3 region is CASSERQGGSYEQYF. Written as DNA, the CDR3 is TGTGCCAGCAGTGAACGGCAGGGGGGATCCTACGAGCAGTACTTC.

Worth noting for this clonotype: The junction departs from the called germline gene at one end, perhaps through a read error. CDR3 sequence (DNA): TGCGCCAGCAGCCGAGCGACTAGCGGGTTCCCCCACGAGCGGTACTTC. Protein product: CASSRATSGFPHERYF. The chain employs TRBV5-1 and TRBJ2-7, with 10 bases that match TRBD2. The CDR3 has 16 residues. Germline V gives CDR1 SGHRS, CDR2 YFSETQ. Full variable domain (rest looked up from reference TRBV5-1 and TRBJ2-7): KAGVTQTPRYLIKTRGQQVTLSCSPISGHRSVSWYQQTPGQGLQFLFEYFSETQRNKGNFPGRFSGRQFSNSRSEMNVSTLELGDSALYLCASSRATSGFPHERYFGPGTRLTVT.

A note on this clonotype: A read error is possible here, since a much larger clone lies one base away. V is TRBV30 and J is TRBJ1-4, with 10 bases lining up with TRBD1. Germline V gene sequence: CDR1 GTSNPN, CDR2 SVGIG (reference sequence). The CDR3 has 15 amino acids. CDR3 residues: CAWRSPGTGVEKRFF. The DNA of the CDR3 is TGTGCCTGGAGATCCCCCGGGACAGGGGTTGAAAAACGGTTTTTT.

This clonotype was found many times. The rearrangement links TRBV4-2 to TRBJ2-6, with TRBD2 as a possible D gene (6 bases). This CDR3 has 15 residues. Germline-derived CDR1 and CDR2 are LGHNA and YNFKEQ. V lost 3 bases to trimming and J lost 2 bases, with 8 bases between them. CDR3 loop: CASSQEGPGANVLTF. The CDR3 nucleotides are TGTGCCAGCAGCCAGGAGGGGCCTGGGGCCAACGTCCTGACTTTC.

This clonotype was counted at least ten times. This chain links TRBV6-2 or TRBV6-3 with TRBJ1-2; no definite D call. From germline, CDR1 is MNHEY and CDR2 SVGEGT. CDR3 size: 13 residues. V lost 7 bases and J 2 bases, leaving 11 bases between the germline ends. CDR3 sequence: CASNLDGNYGYTF. In DNA, the CDR3 is TGTGCCAGCAATTTGGACGGGAACTATGGCTACACCTTC.

The sample holds a few counts of this clonotype. The chain combines TRBV7-3 with TRBJ2-1, with 13 bases lining up with TRBD2. V lost 5 bases, J lost 2 bases, and 3 bases stayed unmatched. The CDR3 has 16 amino acids. CDR1 SGHTA and CDR2 FQGTGA come from the germline V gene. DNA for the CDR3: TGTGCCAGCAGCACCGGACTAGCGGGAGCCTACAATGAGCAGTTCTTC. Translating gives CASSTGLAGAYNEQFF. Using reference TRBV7-3 and TRBJ2-1 for the parts outside the CDR3, the full variable domain is GAGVSQTPSNKVTEKGKYVELRCDPISGHTALYWYRQSLGQGPEFLIYFQGTGAADDSGLPNDRFFAVRPEGSVSTLKIQRTERGDSAVYLCASSTGLAGAYNEQFFGPGTRLTVL.